Included here is one T cell receptor (beta chain) sequence, with context. This sample is drawn from a study of CD8+ T cells in alopecia areata. As part of sample collection, lesional scalp punch biopsies and peripheral blood were taken from alopecia areata patients. Trimming removed 5 bases from V and 5 bases from J, with 12 bases in between. Per germline, CDR1 WSHSY and CDR2 SAAADI. The CDR3 is 14 amino acids. Investigators isolated RNA and reverse transcribed it into cDNA to act as the sequencing template. Libraries were prepared by immunoSEQ multiplex PCR; TCRdb keeps only in-frame clonotypes and omits some of them. Counted here are 90,000 to 100,000 clones, roughly 41% occurring once; the ten biggest clones make up 1% to 1.5%.

The genes are TRBV10-2 and TRBJ2-2; D possibly corresponds to TRBD1 (6 bases). This receptor was taken from a human donor with alopecia areata. Material: CD4+ T cells sorted from blood. The CDR3 loop is CASSILTGTGELFF. The DNA of the CDR3 is TGCGCCAGCAGTATCTTAACAGGGACCGGGGAGCTGTTTTTT.